What follows is one T cell receptor beta chain and its context. These data belong to a study of cytomegalovirus exposure and HLA in healthy donors. CDR1 is SGHTA, CDR2 FQGNSA, per germline. The ends were cut back, 2 bases at V and 3 bases at J, with 7 bases in the middle. This CDR3 spans 13 amino acids. The PCR had 60 Vbeta and 13 Jbeta primers. Produced via immunoSEQ multiplex PCR; TCRdb's table is partial and in-frame only. In all, the sample yields roughly 51,000 clones. Sequenced: PBMCs. The receptor was isolated from a woman in her forties or fifties in good health and CMV-seropositive. The genes are TRBV7-2 and TRBJ1-2, with D uncertain. This chain's CDR3 is CASSLFGDYGYTF. CDR3 DNA sequence: TGTGCCAGCAGCTTATTTGGAGACTATGGCTACACCTTC. Filled out from reference TRBV7-2 and TRBJ1-2, the complete variable domain reads GAGVSQSPSNKVTEKGKDVELRCDPISGHTALYWYRQSLGQGLEFLIYFQGNSAPDKSGLPSDRFSAERTGGSVSTLTIQRTQQEDSAVYLCASSLFGDYGYTFGSGTRLTVV.